A selection of T cell receptor beta chains follows, all from one sample in a study of T cell repertoires in cytomegalovirus infection. MiXCR, run by TCRdb on the reads, gives a single entry per CDR3 protein. The top ten hold 2.5% to 3% of the sample, which has 150,000 to 200,000 distinct CDR3 sequences, roughly 19% seen once. Sequencing was performed on PBMCs. The receptors originated from a human donor in good health (CMV status not recorded). Some clones in this sample may be carry-over from other donors' samples. Both conserved end residues are part of each CDR3. A D gene is named only where the DNA matches it firmly. Not all rows give a size; the values are once, few, many and, for expanded clones, a class.

TRBV18,-,TRBJ1-1,-,TGTGCCAGCTCAAAACAGCATGGGACGGACGCCCGGCCCATGAACACTGAAGCTTTCTTT,CASSKQHGTDARPMNTEAFF
TRBV7-2,-,TRBJ2-3,many,TGTGCCAGCAGCCCAGAACTGGATACGCAGTATTTT,CASSPELDTQYF
TRBV12-3/TRBV12-4,-,TRBJ2-3,many,TGTGCCAGCAGTTTACCAGGGAGTCAGGCAGATACGCAGTATTTT,CASSLPGSQADTQYF
TRBV28,-,TRBJ2-5,-,TGTGCCAGCAGACACGGGTTCCAAGAGACCCAGTACTTC,CASRHGFQETQYF
TRBV11-2,-,TRBJ2-1,-,TGTGCCAGCACGCCAGGGCTTGGCTACTACAATGAGCAGTTCTTC,CASTPGLGYYNEQFF
TRBV5-1,-,TRBJ1-5,-,TGCGCCAGCAGACTGAGGTGGGGGGCTCAGCCCCAGCATTTT,CASRLRWGAQPQHF
TRBV25-1,-,TRBJ1-1,-,TGTGCCAGCAGTGAAAATCGAGGGAGCGGGGGCACTGAAGCTTTCTTT,CASSENRGSGGTEAFF
TRBV27,-,TRBJ2-7,few,TGTGCCAGCAGTTTTCTACAGTCCTACGAGCAGTACTTC,CASSFLQSYEQYF
TRBV7-3,-,TRBJ2-3,many,TGTGCCAGCAGCTTAACGGCCACAGATACGCAGTATTTT,CASSLTATDTQYF
TRBV3-1,-,TRBJ1-2,-,TGTGCCAGCACCCAAGTCGGGACGAGAGGCTACACCTTC,CASTQVGTRGYTF
TRBV2,-,TRBJ1-2,few,TGTGCCAGCAGTGTTGGGACCGAGTATGGCTACACCTTC,CASSVGTEYGYTF
TRBV7-3,TRBD2,TRBJ2-3,-,TGTGCCAGCAGTCCCGGTCCGGGACTAGAGGGCACAGATACGCAGTATTTT,CASSPGPGLEGTDTQYF
TRBV5-4,TRBD1,TRBJ2-7,few,TGTGCCAGCAGAGACCGGGACAGGGAGGTTGACCAGCAGTACTTC,CASRDRDREVDQQYF
TRBV12-3/TRBV12-4,TRBD1,TRBJ1-5,many,TGTGCCAGCATCCTGGGGCAGGGGGCAGGGCAGCCCCAGCATTTT,CASILGQGAGQPQHF
TRBV20-1,TRBD2,TRBJ2-5,-,TGCAGTGCAGCGGGGGGGGTGGAGACCCAGTACTTC,CSAAGGVETQYF
TRBV9,-,TRBJ2-3,-,TGTGCCAGCAGCGTGAGGGCTGCTGGCACAGATACGCAGTATTTT,CASSVRAAGTDTQYF
TRBV7-3,TRBD2,TRBJ2-2,-,TGTGCCAGCAGTCCTAGCGGGGGGACTACCGGGGAGCTGTTTTTT,CASSPSGGTTGELFF
TRBV29-1,TRBD2,TRBJ2-7,-,TGCAGCGTTGAGTCTAGCGGGAGATTCGACGAGCAGTACTTC,CSVESSGRFDEQYF
TRBV11-2,-,TRBJ2-1,-,TGTGCCAGCAGCTTCTCGGGTACAGGGATGTTCTTC,CASSFSGTGMFF
TRBV19,-,TRBJ1-2,few,TGTGCCAGTAGGACTAACGACAGAGCACTAGCTAACTATGGCTACACCTTC,CASRTNDRALANYGYTF
TRBV7-8,-,TRBJ1-2,many,TGTGCCAGCAGGCCTCTTGACAGTCCTCTATTTTATGGCTACACCTTC,CASRPLDSPLFYGYTF
TRBV28,-,TRBJ2-5,few,TGTGCCAGCAGTCCCGGAGGGCGCCAAGAGACCCAGTACTTC,CASSPGGRQETQYF
TRBV24-1,-,TRBJ2-2,-,TGTGCCACCAGTGACCCCGGCCCCGGGGAGCTGTTTTTT,CATSDPGPGELFF
TRBV5-1,-,TRBJ2-7,-,TGCGCCCGCAGCTTGGAGCGCGAGCAGTACTTC,CARSLEREQYF